Each of the 28 T cell receptor beta chains below was sequenced from the same sample in a study of shared clonotypes between healthy human individuals. The protocol was immunoSEQ multiplex PCR, while the TCRdb copy is restricted to in-frame clones and leaves out a portion. The sample records fewer than 850,000 clones, around 72% being singletons. Input material: memory CD4+ T cells sorted from blood. Subset defined: CD45RA-negative fraction. The receptors were gathered from a woman in her thirties in good health.

The J gene is TRBJ2-2, the V gene TRBV19; D might be TRBD2 (6 bases). Between the trimmed V and J ends, which lost 1 base and 12 bases, there was a span of 12 bases. Germline loops: CDR1 LNHDA, CDR2 SQIVND (reference sequence). The CDR3 is made up of 13 amino acids. For the CDR3, the DNA is TGTGCCAGTAGTATAGTTGGCGGGATAAAGCTGTTTTTT. Its translation is CASSIVGGIKLFF. Based on the CDR3 plus reference TRBV19 and TRBJ2-2, the full variable domain is DGGITQSPKYLFRKEGQNVTLSCEQNLNHDAMYWYRQDPGQGLRLIYYSQIVNDFQKGDIAEGYSVSREKKESFPLTVTSAQKNPTAFYLCASSIVGGIKLFFGEGSRLTVL.

This clone has only a few counts. The J gene is TRBJ1-1, the V gene TRBV29-1; D gene ambiguous. The CDR3 loop spans 13 amino acids. Trimming removed 4 bases from V and 1 base from J, with 10 bases in between. Germline V gene lookup returns CDR1 SQVTM and CDR2 ANQGSEA. CDR3: CSVAFRQNTEAFF. CDR3 bases: TGCAGCGTTGCATTTCGCCAGAACACTGAAGCTTTCTTT.

This sequence joins TRBV11-2 and TRBJ2-1, with 13 bases that match TRBD2. There are 16 residues in the CDR3. CDR1 is SGHAT and CDR2 is FQNNGV in the germline V gene. Trimming took 6 bases from V and 7 from J; bases not matched to a gene: 9. The DNA for the CDR3 is TGTGCCAGCAGAAACCCCGGGACTAGCGGGAAAAATGAGCAGTTCTTC. The encoded protein is CASRNPGTSGKNEQFF.

This clone was seen a handful of times. The V call is TRBV18, the J call TRBJ2-1; tentatively, D is TRBD2 (5 bases). V dropped 6 bases and J dropped 2 bases, with 14 bases sitting between them. This CDR3 region has 15 residues. The germline gives CDR1 KGHSH, CDR2 LQKENI. This CDR3 reads CASSPPSGPYNEQFF. The CDR3, as DNA: TGTGCCAGCTCCCCTCCAAGCGGCCCCTACAATGAGCAGTTCTTC.

The chain joins TRBV5-1 to TRBJ2-1; 8 bases fit TRBD2. V shed 4 bases and J 6 bases; nucleotides not matched to a gene: 6. Germline V gene lookup returns CDR1 SGHRS and CDR2 YFSETQ. The CDR3 length is 14 residues. The CDR3: CASSPGGASNEQFF. Written as DNA, the CDR3 is TGCGCCAGCAGCCCGGGGGGGGCGAGCAATGAGCAGTTCTTC.

CDR3 nucleotides: TGTGCCAGCAGTAATAGCGGGAAGCAGTTCTTC. Protein sequence: CASSNSGKQFF. V and J are TRBV28 and TRBJ2-1, with 8 bases identical to TRBD2. Germline lookup yields CDR1 MDHEN and CDR2 SYDVKM. The CDR3 spans 11 residues. J gave up 11 bases and V 5 bases, and 2 bases lay outside the gene matches.

This clone has a single count. The chain carries TRBV28 and TRBJ1-5; no definite D call. V shed 5 bases and J shed 4 bases, with 12 bases lying between them. Germline CDR1 MDHEN, CDR2 SYDVKM. There are 14 residues in the CDR3. CDR3 DNA sequence: TGTGCCAGCAGTCTCCATTCCAGAAATCAGCCCCAGCATTTT. This encodes CASSLHSRNQPQHF.

The chain links TRBV4-2 to TRBJ2-7, with D possibly being TRBD2 (5 bases). The CDR3 spans 14 residues. Germline loops: CDR1 LGHNA, CDR2 YNFKEQ. Trimming cost V 4 bases and J 3 bases, with 13 bases left between them. The CDR3 bases are TGTGCCAGCAGCCCAGCCGGGGTAGGCTACGAGCAGTACTTC. Protein: CASSPAGVGYEQYF.

V is TRBV5-1 and J is TRBJ1-1; perhaps TRBD1 as D (6 bases). Looked up from germline, CDR1 is SGHRS and CDR2 is YFSETQ. This CDR3 is 14 amino acids long. Trimming took 0 bases from V and 2 from J, leaving 8 bases between them. CDR3 sequence (DNA): TGCGCCAGCAGCTTGGTGGGACATAACACTGAAGCTTTCTTT. This translates into CASSLVGHNTEAFF.

CDR3 in amino acids: CASSVQSVGWRDGYTF. The DNA of the CDR3 is TGTGCCAGCAGCGTTCAAAGTGTGGGTTGGAGGGATGGCTACACCTTC. The chain recombines TRBV9 with TRBJ1-2, with D unclear. The CDR3 consists of 16 residues. The germline V gene has CDR1 SGDLS and CDR2 YYNGEE. Trimming took 2 bases from V and 6 from J, leaving 20 bases between them.

The chain carries TRBV5-1 and TRBJ2-7; 9 positions match TRBD2. Germline loops: CDR1 SGHRS, CDR2 YFSETQ. The CDR3 is 22 residues long. The V segment lost 4 bases and the J segment 3 bases; nucleotides outside the gene matches: 29. The CDR3 loop is CASSQLAKLVRGWASGVYEQYF. CDR3 sequence (DNA): TGCGCCAGCAGCCAGCTTGCTAAACTAGTCAGGGGTTGGGCTAGCGGGGTCTACGAGCAGTACTTC.

This clone appeared once. The chain joins TRBV4-1 to TRBJ1-4; no clear D. The CDR3 runs to 17 residues. Trimming removed 0 bases from V and 8 bases from J, with 19 bases in between. Germline V gene data show CDR1 as MGHRA and CDR2 as YSYEKL. Here the CDR3 reads CASSQDGQVRIVEKLFF. The CDR3 DNA sequence: TGCGCCAGCAGCCAAGATGGCCAGGTCCGGATAGTCGAAAAACTGTTTTTT.

The J gene is TRBJ1-3, the V gene TRBV4-1, with D perhaps matching TRBD1 (5 bases). The V end lost 6 bases, the J end lost 0 bases, and 9 bases lay between the germline ends. Germline loops: CDR1 MGHRA, CDR2 YSYEKL. The CDR3 sequence is 14 residues long. The CDR3 sequence is CASRQAISGNTIYF. The CDR3 bases are TGCGCCAGCAGACAGGCGATCTCTGGAAACACCATATATTTT.

The J gene is TRBJ2-1, the V gene TRBV6-5; TRBD2 matches at 12 bases. The CDR3 runs to 14 residues. Germline V gene data show CDR1 as MNHEY and CDR2 as SVGAGI. The ends lost 9 bases at V and 7 bases at J; junction bases unmatched: 7. In DNA, the CDR3 is TGTGCCAGGCTAGGACTAGCGGGAAGGAATGAGCAGTTCTTC. It translates to CARLGLAGRNEQFF.

The chain couples TRBV18 to TRBJ1-4, with D possibly TRBD1 on 5 matching bases. Trimming pared 0 bases from V and 5 bases from J, leaving 13 bases between. CDR1 is KGHSH and CDR2 is LQKENI in the germline V gene. The CDR3 length is 16 residues. CDR3 amino acids: CASSPPGRGKNEKLFF. CDR3 in DNA: TGTGCCAGCTCACCACCGGGTAGGGGCAAGAATGAAAAACTGTTTTTT.

This clone appeared once. The rearrangement uses TRBV5-1 and TRBJ2-1, with TRBD2 identical over 9 bases. The CDR3 is made up of 14 amino acids. The J segment lost 4 bases and the V segment lost 7 bases, leaving 6 bases of the junction unmatched. Looked up from germline, CDR1 is SGHRS and CDR2 is YFSETQ. DNA for the CDR3: TGCGCCAGCCGCGTAGCGGGAGAATACAATGAGCAGTTCTTC. Its translation is CASRVAGEYNEQFF.

CDR3 residues: CSVAKGGQGRDTQYF. CDR3 DNA sequence: TGCAGCGTCGCTAAGGGGGGACAGGGTAGAGATACGCAGTATTTT. The rearrangement links TRBV29-1 to TRBJ2-3, with 9 bases aligning to TRBD1. With 6 bases clipped from V and 5 bases from J, the junction kept 12 bases outside the gene matches. This CDR3 is built from 15 residues. The germline CDR1 and CDR2 sequences are SQVTM and ANQGSEA.

V and J are TRBV9 and TRBJ2-5; no clear D gene. Trimming took off 0 bases at V and 5 bases at J, with 8 bases between the two ends. CDR3 length: 13 residues. Germline V lookup: CDR1 SGDLS, CDR2 YYNGEE. This CDR3 is CASSVDFFETQYF. The DNA of the CDR3 is TGTGCCAGCAGCGTAGACTTTTTTGAGACCCAGTACTTC.

A remark on this clone: Other DNA sequences within the sample encode an identical CDR3. The rearrangement uses TRBV18 and TRBJ2-5; TRBD2 is a possible D gene (5 bases). This CDR3 has 12 amino acids. The V gene lost 1 base and the J gene lost 5 bases, with 5 bases spanning the gap. Germline V gene sequence: CDR1 KGHSH, CDR2 LQKENI. CDR3 sequence: CASSPREETQYF. The CDR3 DNA is TGTGCCAGCTCACCACGGGAGGAGACCCAGTACTTC. The full variable domain, its missing parts supplied by reference TRBV18 and TRBJ2-5, is NAGVMQNPRHLVRRRGQEARLRCSPMKGHSHVYWYRQLPEEGLKFMVYLQKENIIDESGMPKERFSAEFPKEGPSILRIQQVVRGDSAAYFCASSPREETQYFGPGTRLLVL.

There are a few counts of this clone. This chain connects TRBV11-2 to TRBJ1-4; D is ambiguous. V was pared by 3 bases and J by 5 bases, with 13 bases between. This CDR3 has 15 amino acids. Germline V gene data show CDR1 as SGHAT and CDR2 as FQNNGV. In DNA, the CDR3 is TGTGCCAGCAGCTTTAGGCGGCAGTTAAATGAAAAACTGTTTTTT. Residues: CASSFRRQLNEKLFF.

The CDR3 DNA is TGTGCCAGCAGTGCCGACGGACTAGCGGGAAACGAGCAGTACTTC. Protein product: CASSADGLAGNEQYF. The rearrangement uses TRBV6-1 and TRBJ2-7; 12 nucleotides line up with TRBD2. The CDR3 length is 15 residues. With 4 bases clipped from V and 5 bases from J, the junction kept 6 bases outside the gene matches. Per germline, CDR1 MNHNS and CDR2 SASEGT.

Notes on this clone: Other nucleotide sequences from this sample produce the same CDR3. V gene TRBV5-1 combines with J gene TRBJ2-3; perhaps TRBD2 as D (6 bases). CDR1 is SGHRS and CDR2 is YFSETQ in the germline V gene. V was trimmed by 0 bases and J by 3 bases, leaving 8 bases between them. The CDR3 has 14 amino acids. The CDR3 DNA reads TGCGCCAGCAGCTTGGCGGGAGAGACAGATACGCAGTATTTT. Translation: CASSLAGETDTQYF.

V usage is TRBV18 and J usage is TRBJ2-7; TRBD1 might be the D (5 bases). The CDR3 contains 13 residues. The germline CDR1 and CDR2 sequences are KGHSH and LQKENI. Trimming cost V 6 bases and J 5 bases, with 14 bases left between them. Here the CDR3 reads CASSLTGSHEQYF. Here the CDR3 DNA reads TGTGCCAGCTCCCTTACAGGTTCCCACGAGCAGTACTTC.

The V gene is TRBV7-9, the J gene TRBJ2-5; a weak D match, TRBD1 (5 bases). V gave up 4 bases and J gave up 9 bases, with 24 bases separating them. This CDR3 has 16 amino acids. The V gene's germline CDR1 is SEHNR and CDR2 FQNEAQ (reference sequence). The CDR3 loop is CASSSGHGLALVPQYF. The CDR3 bases are TGTGCCAGCAGCTCCGGACATGGTTTGGCGTTGGTGCCCCAGTACTTC. Looking up the rest from reference TRBV7-9 and TRBJ2-5 gives the full variable domain: DTGVSQNPRHKITKRGQNVTFRCDPISEHNRLYWYRQTLGQGPEFLTYFQNEAQLEKSRLLSDRFSAERPKGSFSTLEIQRTEQGDSAMYLCASSSGHGLALVPQYFGPGTRLLVL.

The chain links TRBV19 to TRBJ1-3, with a possible D match to TRBD1 (5 bases). Germline V gene lookup returns CDR1 LNHDA and CDR2 SQIVND (reference sequence). The CDR3 runs to 16 residues. V was pared by 7 bases and J by 2 bases, with 18 bases between. CDR3: CASTDRGPRPGNTIYF. CDR3 nucleotide sequence: TGTGCCAGTACCGACCGGGGCCCGCGGCCTGGAAACACCATATATTTT.

This clone appeared a few times. This chain connects TRBV13 to TRBJ1-1, with unresolved D. Trimming removed 4 bases at V and 2 bases at J, with 8 bases between. The CDR3 contains 13 residues. In germline, CDR1 is PRHDT, CDR2 FYEKMQ (reference sequence). CDR3 sequence reads: CASSSWINTEAFF. The CDR3 nucleotides are TGTGCCAGCAGCTCTTGGATCAACACTGAAGCTTTCTTT.

Of note for this clone: A far more abundant clone sits one base away, making this likely a read error. The chain links TRBV7-8 to TRBJ1-2, with 11 bases that match TRBD1. This CDR3 comprises 16 residues. Germline trimming cut 2 bases from V and 6 bases from J; bases unmatched to any gene: 8. The germline V gene has CDR1 SGHVS and CDR2 FQNEAQ. For the CDR3, the DNA is TGTGCCAGCAGCTTATCGGACTGGGGACAGGGGGATGGCTACACCTTC. Its protein is CASSLSDWGQGDGYTF.

The sample holds a few counts of this clone. The CDR3 nucleotides read TGTGCCAGCAGTTACCAGTATACAGGAAACACCATATATTTT. Translated, it gives CASSYQYTGNTIYF. The chain recombines TRBV6-5 with TRBJ1-3; unclear D gene. This CDR3 contains 14 residues. V was cut by 2 bases and J by 4 bases, with 9 bases left in between. Germline loops: CDR1 MNHEY, CDR2 SVGAGI.